Listed below are T cell receptor beta chains from one sample, sequenced in a study of T cell repertoires in cytomegalovirus infection. TCRdb passed the reads through MiXCR, listing each CDR3 protein once. Of hundreds of thousands of distinct CDR3 sequences listed, around a third are singletons. Which antigens these TCRs recognize remains unknown. The source was cultured PBMCs, collected from culture after CMV antigen stimulation. The source of these receptors is a human donor in good health (CMV status not recorded). Some clones in this sample may be carry-over from other donors' samples. CDR3s leave out the opening cysteine and the closing phenylalanine or tryptophan. The order of the fields is clone size, J gene, V gene, CDR3 protein. Size is stated for part of the rows, as once, few or many counts, or as a class when the clone is expanded.

clone size: few; J gene: TRBJ2-7; V gene: TRBV20-1; CDR3 protein: SARTISEGNEQY
clone size: many; J gene: TRBJ2-5; V gene: TRBV7-2; CDR3 protein: ASSQQGAGETQY
clone size: many; J gene: TRBJ2-5; V gene: TRBV7-2; CDR3 protein: ASTLGGGKFLETQY
clone size: .; J gene: TRBJ2-1; V gene: TRBV7-2; CDR3 protein: ASGVEQF
clone size: .; J gene: TRBJ2-3; V gene: TRBV25-1; CDR3 protein: ASSGVADTQY
clone size: .; J gene: TRBJ2-7; V gene: TRBV18; CDR3 protein: ASSPHGRLYEQY
clone size: .; J gene: TRBJ2-5; V gene: TRBV29-1; CDR3 protein: SVGRTYQETQY
clone size: few; J gene: TRBJ1-3; V gene: TRBV7-2; CDR3 protein: ASSPGPIGSGNTIY
clone size: .; J gene: TRBJ2-7; V gene: TRBV10-3; CDR3 protein: AISEGSGSGGEQY
clone size: .; J gene: TRBJ2-1; V gene: TRBV20-1; CDR3 protein: SATGRGVYNEQF
clone size: many; J gene: TRBJ1-1; V gene: TRBV4-1; CDR3 protein: ASSQPSDWPSTEAF
clone size: .; J gene: TRBJ2-2; V gene: TRBV6-2/TRBV6-3; CDR3 protein: ASSYSSQTVGELF
clone size: .; J gene: TRBJ1-5; V gene: TRBV12-3/TRBV12-4; CDR3 protein: ASNRGQVGNQPQH
clone size: few; J gene: TRBJ2-7; V gene: TRBV12-5; CDR3 protein: ASGRDRDYEQY
clone size: .; J gene: TRBJ2-1; V gene: TRBV7-2; CDR3 protein: ASSPYVLAGVGQF
clone size: few; J gene: TRBJ2-5; V gene: TRBV7-2; CDR3 protein: ASSLAYGSQETQY
clone size: once; J gene: TRBJ2-1; V gene: TRBV10-3; CDR3 protein: AISDLAGGSYNEQF
clone size: few; J gene: TRBJ2-3; V gene: TRBV12-3/TRBV12-4; CDR3 protein: ASRGRLAGTDTQY
clone size: .; J gene: TRBJ1-2; V gene: TRBV7-3; CDR3 protein: ASSLNVGQGGLGYT
clone size: .; J gene: TRBJ2-1; V gene: TRBV9; CDR3 protein: ASSGASGTTSYNEQF
clone size: few; J gene: TRBJ2-3; V gene: TRBV10-3; CDR3 protein: AISLSGTSADTQY
clone size: few; J gene: TRBJ2-2; V gene: TRBV2; CDR3 protein: ASHQVEVTGELF
clone size: .; J gene: TRBJ1-5; V gene: TRBV28; CDR3 protein: ASTTGSGNQPQH
clone size: .; J gene: TRBJ2-2; V gene: TRBV10-3; CDR3 protein: AIGLAIIGELF
clone size: .; J gene: TRBJ2-1; V gene: TRBV6-2/TRBV6-3; CDR3 protein: ASSLRLAGEKVQF
clone size: .; J gene: TRBJ1-1; V gene: TRBV30; CDR3 protein: AWDSGLMNTEAF
clone size: .; J gene: TRBJ2-7; V gene: TRBV6-2/TRBV6-3; CDR3 protein: ASSYPEGFGSRYEQY
clone size: once; J gene: TRBJ2-1; V gene: TRBV7-9; CDR3 protein: ASSTLAGKSYNEQF
clone size: .; J gene: TRBJ2-5; V gene: TRBV20-1; CDR3 protein: SATRGVTGGEETQY
clone size: .; J gene: TRBJ1-6; V gene: TRBV6-2/TRBV6-3; CDR3 protein: ASRPQGVHSPLH
clone size: .; J gene: TRBJ1-5; V gene: TRBV24-1; CDR3 protein: ATSDGQGDTSQH
clone size: many; J gene: TRBJ2-3; V gene: TRBV7-2; CDR3 protein: ASSRTSGSRTQY
clone size: .; J gene: TRBJ1-1; V gene: TRBV5-1; CDR3 protein: ASSLDGWGTEAF
clone size: .; J gene: TRBJ2-5; V gene: TRBV7-2; CDR3 protein: ASSASRGGGGETQY
clone size: .; J gene: TRBJ2-5; V gene: TRBV4-1; CDR3 protein: ASSQGRIGDEETQY
clone size: few; J gene: TRBJ1-6; V gene: TRBV6-5; CDR3 protein: ASSYSGQINNSPLH
clone size: many; J gene: TRBJ2-1; V gene: TRBV7-2; CDR3 protein: ASSLVGTSGKGNEQF
clone size: few; J gene: TRBJ2-7; V gene: TRBV27; CDR3 protein: ASSSRLSYYEQY
clone size: .; J gene: TRBJ2-1; V gene: TRBV19; CDR3 protein: ASSTSGTANEQF
clone size: many; J gene: TRBJ2-1; V gene: TRBV7-2; CDR3 protein: ASSLLPTGQGHYEQF
clone size: .; J gene: TRBJ1-1; V gene: TRBV19; CDR3 protein: ATATSPGFGRSEAF
clone size: few; J gene: TRBJ1-2; V gene: TRBV7-9; CDR3 protein: ASSSEARHGNYGYT
clone size: .; J gene: TRBJ2-3; V gene: TRBV11-2; CDR3 protein: ASSHLAGTGLTDTQY
clone size: .; J gene: TRBJ1-1; V gene: TRBV4-1; CDR3 protein: ASSPEVNTEAF
clone size: many; J gene: TRBJ2-1; V gene: TRBV9; CDR3 protein: ASSVGTSGGGEQF
clone size: .; J gene: TRBJ2-7; V gene: TRBV20-1; CDR3 protein: SVDSPYEQY
clone size: .; J gene: TRBJ2-4; V gene: TRBV7-2; CDR3 protein: ASSPGQGAGIQY
clone size: .; J gene: TRBJ2-1; V gene: TRBV29-1; CDR3 protein: SVEAYSYNEQF
clone size: many; J gene: TRBJ2-5; V gene: TRBV7-2; CDR3 protein: ASSFRDLQETQY
clone size: .; J gene: TRBJ2-1; V gene: TRBV4-1; CDR3 protein: ASSQSMSAGYNEQF
clone size: few; J gene: TRBJ2-1; V gene: TRBV7-8; CDR3 protein: ASSRLIGKSDNEQF
clone size: .; J gene: TRBJ1-1; V gene: TRBV12-5; CDR3 protein: ASGLGDGSNTEAF
clone size: few; J gene: TRBJ2-3; V gene: TRBV6-6; CDR3 protein: ASRYERSVGETQY
clone size: .; J gene: TRBJ2-7; V gene: TRBV6-2/TRBV6-3; CDR3 protein: ASSYSLRTSTYEQY
clone size: few; J gene: TRBJ2-3; V gene: TRBV6-1; CDR3 protein: ASSSPGGGSGFRDTQY
clone size: few; J gene: TRBJ2-1; V gene: TRBV7-9; CDR3 protein: ASSLSKPVNEQF
clone size: few; J gene: TRBJ1-4; V gene: TRBV9; CDR3 protein: ASSVLQGGNEKLF
clone size: many; J gene: TRBJ1-2; V gene: TRBV7-2; CDR3 protein: ASSLVVAESYGYT